The sequence of this T cell receptor beta chain was determined in a study of OX40 agonist ivuxolimab in advanced cancers. Study background: With ivuxolimab, an agonistic anti-OX40 (CD134) antibody, patients were treated. Every 2 weeks, patients received ivuxolimab intravenously, dosed at 0.01 to 10 mg/kg. Regarding the study as a whole: At 0.1 to 3.0 mg/kg, CD4+ and CD8+ blood T cells expanded clonally by week 6.

This clone was observed a handful of times. The antigen is not known. Germline values: CDR1 SGHNT, CDR2 YENEEA. The CDR3 sequence is 14 residues long. V dropped 5 bases and J dropped 0 bases, with 11 bases sitting between them. Method: immunoSEQ multiplex PCR; TCRdb's copy keeps in-frame clones and lacks some. Of fewer than 85,000 clones in the sample, 84% were seen once. The material was CD4+ or CD8+ T cells sorted from blood, obtained in a trial of the OX40 agonist ivuxolimab. This receptor was obtained from an adult with an advanced solid tumor such as melanoma, head and neck, liver or kidney cancer. The gene calls are TRBV11-3 and TRBJ2-7; D remains unclear. DNA for the CDR3: TGTGCCAGCAGCCCCGGACCGAGCTCCTACGAGCAGTACTTC. Its protein is CASSPGPSSYEQYF.